The clone carrying this TCR beta chain was picked up many times. The data were obtained in a study of T-cell memory formation after mild COVID-19. Germline CDR1 reads ENHRY; CDR2 reads SYGVKD. J gave up 3 bases and V 6 bases, and 3 bases lay outside the gene matches. This CDR3 region has 13 residues. TCRdb reprocessed the 5' RACE reads with MiXCR, giving one entry per CDR3 protein. The table records roughly 190,000 distinct CDR3 sequences, around 19% of them present only once. The V call is TRBV10-3, the J call TRBJ2-7; 9 bases align to TRBD1. The sequence came from an adult woman who had mild COVID-19 (a few samples of this study predate the infection). Cell type and time point are not known. The sample comprised PBMCs or a T cell subset sorted from them (not recorded which). CDR3 nucleotides: TGTGCCATCAGCCCGGGACAGGGCTACGAGCAGTACTTC. This codes for CAISPGQGYEQYF.